These 9 T cell receptor beta chains originate from one sample sequenced in a study of blood T cell repertoires in COVID-19. Generated by immunoSEQ multiplex PCR, the TCRdb table keeps only in-frame clones and is missing some. The table has about 240,000 clones, around 90% seen once. Sequences were obtained from peripheral blood. Receptor source: a woman aged 70 to 79 with active or convalescent COVID-19.

The chain joins TRBV2 to TRBJ1-3; possibly TRBD1 for D (5 bases). The CDR3 consists of 16 residues. With 8 bases removed from V and 1 base from J, the gap between germline ends came to 18 bases. Germline V gives CDR1 SNHLY, CDR2 FYNNEI. The CDR3 DNA is TGTGCCAGCGACCCCGGGGGGGTGCTGTCTGGAAACACCATATATTTT. Amino acid sequence: CASDPGGVLSGNTIYF.

The chain has TRBV3-1 (or the pseudogene TRBV3-2) and TRBJ1-2; D gene uncertain. With 1 base removed from V and 0 bases from J, the gap between germline ends came to 6 bases. The germline CDR1 and CDR2 sequences are LGHDT and YNNKEL (reference sequence). This CDR3 contains 14 residues. DNA of the CDR3: TGTGCCAGCAGCCAAGTCAGTCCTAACTATGGCTACACCTTC. Encoded protein: CASSQVSPNYGYTF.

The V gene is TRBV18, the J gene TRBJ1-2, with 7 bases fitting TRBD1. The trim removed 4 bases at V and 8 bases at J, leaving 16 bases unmatched. Germline assignment: CDR1 KGHSH and CDR2 LQKENI. This CDR3 is 16 amino acids long. CDR3 bases: TGTGCCAGCTCACTCAGGGGGACACGGTCGGCGGAGGGCTACACCTTC. Protein product: CASSLRGTRSAEGYTF.

The gene calls are TRBV9 and TRBJ1-6, with a tentative D call TRBD1 (5 bases). CDR1 is SGDLS, CDR2 YYNGEE, per germline. The CDR3 is 15 residues long. V was shortened by 0 bases and J by 5 bases, with 9 bases between the two germline ends. This CDR3 reads CASSVGGADNSPLHF. CDR3 DNA: TGTGCCAGCAGCGTAGGTGGGGCTGATAATTCACCCCTCCACTTT.

This chain uses TRBV6-5 with TRBJ1-2, with D unclear. This CDR3 is 15 amino acids long. CDR1 and CDR2 from the germline V gene are MNHEY and SVGAGI. Trimming left V 8 bases short and J 1 base short, with 17 bases between. As DNA, the CDR3 is TGTGCCAGCCGAAGCCGAGGAATTGGTAACTATGGCTACACCTTC. This codes for CASRSRGIGNYGYTF.

This clone was detected only once. The V call is TRBV5-1, the J call TRBJ1-1, with D unresolved. The CDR3 consists of 15 residues. Trimming took 0 bases from V and 6 from J, leaving 15 bases between them. Germline CDR1 is SGHRS and CDR2 is YFSETQ. The CDR3 sequence is CASSLVEGNNAEAFF. The CDR3 DNA reads TGCGCCAGCAGCTTGGTGGAGGGAAACAACGCTGAAGCTTTCTTT.

V gene TRBV6-2 or TRBV6-3 combines with J gene TRBJ1-5, with TRBD1 matching over 8 bases. V lost 6 bases, J lost 3 bases, and 7 bases stayed unmatched. The CDR3 is 15 residues long. CDR1 is MNHEY and CDR2 is SVGEGT in the germline V gene. The CDR3 here is CASSPRGRINQPQHF. The CDR3 DNA reads TGTGCCAGCAGCCCCAGGGGGCGAATCAATCAGCCCCAGCATTTT.

The V gene is TRBV5-1, the J gene TRBJ2-2; tentatively, D is TRBD2 (6 bases). The CDR3 has 14 residues. Germline lookup yields CDR1 SGHRS and CDR2 YFSETQ. V lost 6 bases and J lost 0, with 9 bases in between. The CDR3 nucleotides read TGCGCCAGCAAGGACTACACGAACACCGGGGAGCTGTTTTTT. It encodes CASKDYTNTGELFF.

The chain couples TRBV25-1 to TRBJ1-2; no firm D call. The CDR3 spans 13 residues. V was pared by 1 base and J by 6 bases, with 9 bases between. Germline V CDR1 and CDR2: MGHDK, SYGVNS. The CDR3 nucleotides are TGTGCCAGCAGTGAATCCTGGACTCATGGCTACACCTTC. Its translation is CASSESWTHGYTF.